This T cell receptor beta chain was observed in a study of blood T cell repertoires in COVID-19. CDR3 length equals 22 residues. V was shortened by 0 bases and J by 0 bases, with 27 bases between the two germline ends. Germline-derived CDR1 and CDR2 are LGHNT and FRNRAP. Sequencing was performed with immunoSEQ multiplex PCR; in TCRdb, only in-frame clones are kept and a portion is missing. This sample has 100,000 to 150,000 clones, with 85% found just once. The clonotype was recovered from a man at least 80 years old with active or convalescent COVID-19. The sample comprised peripheral blood. The chain employs TRBV12-5 and TRBJ1-5; D is unclear. CDR3 protein: CASGLVNVLNKTFNYSNQPQHF. The CDR3 nucleotides read TGTGCTAGTGGTTTGGTAAACGTATTAAATAAGACTTTTAACTATAGCAATCAGCCCCAGCATTTT.